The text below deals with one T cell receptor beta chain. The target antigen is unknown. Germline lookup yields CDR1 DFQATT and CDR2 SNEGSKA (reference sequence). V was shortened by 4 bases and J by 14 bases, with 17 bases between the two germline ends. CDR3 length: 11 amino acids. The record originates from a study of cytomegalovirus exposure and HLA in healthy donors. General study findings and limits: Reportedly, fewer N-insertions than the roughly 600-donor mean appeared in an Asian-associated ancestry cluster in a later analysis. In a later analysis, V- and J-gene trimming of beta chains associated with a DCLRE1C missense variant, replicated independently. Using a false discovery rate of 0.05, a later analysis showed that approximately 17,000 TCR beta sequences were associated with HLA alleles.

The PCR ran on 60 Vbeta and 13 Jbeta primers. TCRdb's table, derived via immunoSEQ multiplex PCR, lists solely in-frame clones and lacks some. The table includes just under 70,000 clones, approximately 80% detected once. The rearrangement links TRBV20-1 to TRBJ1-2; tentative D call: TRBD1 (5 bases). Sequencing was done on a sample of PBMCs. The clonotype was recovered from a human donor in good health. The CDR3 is CSATRLGGETF. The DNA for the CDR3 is TGCAGTGCTACCCGCCTGGGGGGGGAGACCTTC.